This entry is about one T cell receptor (beta chain). This sample stems from a study of T cells in tumors after PD-1 blockade. Tumor or blood genomic DNA was sequenced, with inputs of about 600 ng to 6,004 ng. TCRdb's copy holds only in-frame clones and misses some; the assay was immunoSEQ multiplex PCR. The table lists 10,000 to 15,000 clones, 63% of them singletons, with 20% to 30% in the top ten. CDR1 and CDR2 from the germline V gene are SGHTA and FQGNSA. This CDR3 contains 13 residues. V gave up 7 bases and J gave up 7 bases, with 17 bases separating them. The chain combines TRBV7-2 with TRBJ2-7, with D possibly matching TRBD1 (6 bases). This sequence originates from a human donor with cutaneous squamous cell carcinoma. Sample: tumor tissue, taken before anti-PD-1 treatment. The CDR3 protein is CASTYTGPGEQYF. The CDR3 DNA reads as TGTGCCAGCACTTATACAGGGCCGGGGGAGCAGTACTTC.